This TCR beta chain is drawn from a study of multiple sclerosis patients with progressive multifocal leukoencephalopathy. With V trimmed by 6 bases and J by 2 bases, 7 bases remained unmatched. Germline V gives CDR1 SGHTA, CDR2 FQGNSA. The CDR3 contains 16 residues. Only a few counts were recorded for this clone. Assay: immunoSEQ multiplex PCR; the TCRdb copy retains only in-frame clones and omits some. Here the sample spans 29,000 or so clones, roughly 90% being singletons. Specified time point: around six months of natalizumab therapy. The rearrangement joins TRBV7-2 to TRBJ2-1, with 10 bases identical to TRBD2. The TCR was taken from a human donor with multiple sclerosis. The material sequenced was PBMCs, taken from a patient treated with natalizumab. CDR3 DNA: TGTGCCAGCAGACCCCCTAGCGGGGGCCCCTACAATGAGCAGTTCTTC. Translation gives CASRPPSGGPYNEQFF.